This T cell receptor beta chain was retrieved from a study of CD8 T cells in ankylosing spondylitis. Study-level findings and limits: One TCR beta motif, made up of roughly 8 highly homologous variants, appeared characteristic of ankylosing spondylitis blood. Matched ankylosing spondylitis synovial fluid reportedly contained a significantly enriched population of disease-linked clones.

Concerning this clonotype: Its antigen is as yet unknown.

TCRdb reprocessed the 5' RACE reads with MiXCR, giving one entry per CDR3 protein. The sample has roughly 170,000 distinct CDR3 sequences; around a tenth are singletons. The sequencing sample was made of blood, either unsorted or a sorted T cell fraction (not recorded which). The clonotype comes from a female donor with ankylosing spondylitis or in good health (not recorded which).

The CDR3 DNA reads TGTGCCAGCAGTGGAAAGTCCGCACGGACCTTACAGTACTTC. Its protein is CASSGKSARTLQYF. The chain uses TRBV2 and TRBJ2-4; D is ambiguous. The CDR3 loop spans 14 amino acids. Germline CDR1 and CDR2: SNHLY and FYNNEI. Trimming removed 4 bases at V and 13 bases at J, with 20 bases between.